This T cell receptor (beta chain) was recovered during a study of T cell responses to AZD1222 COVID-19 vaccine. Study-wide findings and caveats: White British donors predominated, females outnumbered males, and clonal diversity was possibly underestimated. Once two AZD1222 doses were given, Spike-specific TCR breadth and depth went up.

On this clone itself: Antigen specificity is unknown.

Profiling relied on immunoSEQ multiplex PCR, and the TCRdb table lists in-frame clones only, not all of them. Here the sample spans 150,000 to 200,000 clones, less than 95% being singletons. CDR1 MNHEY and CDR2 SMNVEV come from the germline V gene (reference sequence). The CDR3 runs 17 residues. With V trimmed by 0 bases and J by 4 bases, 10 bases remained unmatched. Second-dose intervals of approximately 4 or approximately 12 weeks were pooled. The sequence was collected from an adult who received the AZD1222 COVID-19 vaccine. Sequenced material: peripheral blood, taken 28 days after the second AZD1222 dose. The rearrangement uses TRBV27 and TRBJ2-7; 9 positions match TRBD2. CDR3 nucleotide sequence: TGTGCCAGCAGTTTATCGATGGGTTCTACTAGCGGGTACGAGCAGTACTTC. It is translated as CASSLSMGSTSGYEQYF.